These 27 T cell receptor beta chains were all obtained from the same sample, sequenced in a study of cytomegalovirus exposure and HLA in healthy donors (dated 2017 in TCRdb). To prepare the library, the immunoSEQ multiplex PCR assay was applied. A mixture of 60 forward primers for TCR Vbeta segments and 13 reverse primers for TCR Jbeta segments was used in the multiplex PCR. The immuneACCESS repertoire file appears here via TCRdb, limited to in-frame rearrangements. These files lack a portion of the clones; in checked studies, under half of the deficit traces to unresolved V genes, and the cause of the others is not known. A total of around 63,000 clones appear in this sample, more than 60% of them only once. The top ten constitute just under 3% of the sample. The specimen was PBMCs. These receptors were collected from a young woman in good health and CMV-seronegative.

The chain recombines TRBV6-5 with TRBJ2-2; TRBD2 agrees at 7 bases. CDR3 length: 15 residues. Per the germline V gene, CDR1 is MNHEY and CDR2 is SVGAGI. Germline trimming cut 2 bases from V and 4 bases from J; bases unmatched to any gene: 4. CDR3 residues: CASSYGGGGTGELFF. In nucleotides, the CDR3 is TGTGCCAGCAGTTACGGGGGGGGAGGCACCGGGGAGCTGTTTTTT.

This chain connects TRBV7-9 to TRBJ2-3, with no clear D. CDR1 is SEHNR and CDR2 is FQNEAQ in the germline V gene (reference sequence). Trimming cost V 5 bases and J 5 bases, with 5 bases left between them. This CDR3 is 11 amino acids long. In DNA form, the CDR3 reads TGTGCCAGCAGCCCTCTAGATACGCAGTATTTT. Its translation is CASSPLDTQYF.

This chain uses TRBV6-5 with TRBJ1-2; possible D gene TRBD1, 6 bases. The CDR3 consists of 15 residues. Trimming shortened V by 7 bases and J by 0 bases, and 15 bases separated the two germline ends. CDR1 is MNHEY, CDR2 SVGAGI, per germline. The CDR3 here is CASTPGGAANYGYTF. CDR3 DNA: TGTGCCAGCACCCCGGGGGGGGCCGCTAACTATGGCTACACCTTC.

The chain is built from TRBV7-2 and TRBJ2-7; 7 nucleotides line up with TRBD1. The germline V gene encodes CDR1 SGHTA and CDR2 FQGNSA. The CDR3 spans 17 residues. Trimming cost V 7 bases and J 5 bases; bases outside gene matches: 20. CDR3 loop: CASTPAISSTGLDEQYF. CDR3 DNA sequence: TGTGCCAGCACCCCAGCCATTAGCTCGACAGGGCTGGACGAGCAGTACTTC.

Remarks on this clone: Other DNA sequences within the sample encode an identical CDR3. The V and J genes are TRBV19 and TRBJ2-7; maybe TRBD2 (6 bases). V dropped 3 bases and J dropped 3 bases, with 9 bases sitting between them. This CDR3 contains 13 residues. Germline lookup yields CDR1 LNHDA and CDR2 SQIVND (reference sequence). The CDR3 region is CASSIGGNYEQYF. The CDR3 region has the DNA TGTGCCAGTAGTATCGGCGGGAACTACGAGCAGTACTTC. Full variable domain (missing parts from reference TRBV19 and TRBJ2-7): DGGITQSPKYLFRKEGQNVTLSCEQNLNHDAMYWYRQDPGQGLRLIYYSQIVNDFQKGDIAEGYSVSREKKESFPLTVTSAQKNPTAFYLCASSIGGNYEQYFGPGTRLTVT.

The chain uses TRBV5-4 and TRBJ1-2; 7 bases line up with TRBD1. CDR1 and CDR2 (germline): SGHNT, YYREEE (reference sequence). The V gene end was trimmed by 1 base and the J gene end by 1 base; junction bases not matched to a gene: 1. The CDR3 totals 14 residues. CDR3 in amino acids: CASSLNRGNYGYTF. The DNA of the CDR3 is TGTGCCAGCAGCTTGAACAGGGGTAACTATGGCTACACCTTC.

This chain uses TRBV30 with TRBJ1-1; TRBD1 might be the D (6 bases). The ends were cut back, 2 bases at V and 7 bases at J, with 14 bases in the middle. The germline V gene has CDR1 GTSNPN and CDR2 SVGIG (reference sequence). The CDR3 sequence is 13 residues long. CDR3 residues: CAWSRAGADEAFF. The CDR3 DNA reads TGTGCCTGGAGTCGGGCAGGGGCTGATGAAGCTTTCTTT.

This clone came up a few times. The V and J genes are TRBV2 and TRBJ2-7; TRBD1 matches at 8 bases. The V segment lost 8 bases and the J segment 13 bases; nucleotides outside the gene matches: 16. The CDR3 is 13 residues long. From germline, CDR1 is SNHLY and CDR2 FYNNEI. DNA of the CDR3: TGTGCCAGCGGACCCACCGGGACAGGCAAACTATACGTC. Translating gives CASGPTGTGKLYV.

This clone was detected once. CDR3: CASSPMGQGATGELFF. CDR3 bases: TGTGCCAGCAGCCCTATGGGACAGGGGGCCACCGGGGAGCTGTTTTTT. The V gene is TRBV7-3, the J gene TRBJ2-2; 12 bases are a match to TRBD1. Germline V lookup: CDR1 SGHTA, CDR2 FQGTGA. The V segment lost 5 bases and the J segment 4 bases; nucleotides outside the gene matches: 5. The CDR3 consists of 16 residues.

A note on this clone: The junction does not match germline at one end; this may be a read error. The chain joins TRBV11-3 to TRBJ2-5; perhaps TRBD2 as D (5 bases). The CDR3 covers 13 residues. Germline assignment: CDR1 SGHNT and CDR2 YENEEA. CDR3 sequence (DNA): TGTACCAGCAGCCCGGGGTCACAAGAGACCCAGTACTTC. It encodes CTSSPGSQETQYF. Complete variable domain (other parts from reference TRBV11-3 and TRBJ2-5): EAGVVQSPRYKIIEKKQPVAFWCNPISGHNTLYWYLQNLGQGPELLIRYENEEAVDDSQLPKDRFSAERLKGVDSTLKIQPAELGDSAVYLCTSSPGSQETQYFGPGTRLLVL.

The chain couples TRBV18 to TRBJ1-2; TRBD1 matches 9 bases. Germline trimming cut 4 bases from V and 6 bases from J; bases unmatched to any gene: 9. Germline-derived CDR1 and CDR2 are KGHSH and LQKENI. The CDR3 is made up of 15 amino acids. CDR3 amino acids: CASSRVRQGGDGYTF. In nucleotides, the CDR3 is TGTGCCAGCTCACGGGTCCGACAGGGGGGTGATGGCTACACCTTC.

The chain is built from TRBV27 and TRBJ1-1, with a weak D call TRBD1 (6 bases). Trimming took off 4 bases at V and 10 bases at J, with 19 bases between the two ends. The CDR3 length is 14 residues. The germline V gene has CDR1 MNHEY and CDR2 SMNVEV (reference sequence). The CDR3 is CASSSKLSRGVAFF. The CDR3 DNA sequence: TGTGCCAGCAGTTCCAAACTCTCCAGGGGAGTAGCTTTCTTT.

This clone was seen a single time. The chain couples TRBV9 to TRBJ1-6, with a weak D call TRBD1 (6 bases). The CDR3 has 15 amino acids. The ends were cut back, 3 bases at V and 7 bases at J, with 14 bases in the middle. CDR1 is SGDLS, CDR2 YYNGEE, per germline. The DNA of the CDR3 is TGTGCCAGCAGCGAACGGGGGGCGGACAATTCACCCCTCCACTTT. Residues: CASSERGADNSPLHF.

The rearrangement uses TRBV4-2 and TRBJ1-5, with D maybe TRBD1 (6 bases). There are 15 residues in the CDR3. Germline V gives CDR1 LGHNA, CDR2 YNFKEQ. Trimming shortened V by 0 bases and J by 4 bases, and 10 bases separated the two germline ends. CDR3 in amino acids: CASSQDLQGNQPQHF. The CDR3 nucleotides read TGTGCCAGCAGCCAAGATTTGCAGGGGAATCAGCCCCAGCATTTT.

The chain has TRBV15 and TRBJ2-1; TRBD2 matches 8 bases. Trimming cost V 0 bases and J 1 base; bases outside gene matches: 20. Germline-derived CDR1 and CDR2 are LNHNV and YYDKDF (reference sequence). CDR3 length equals 22 residues. The CDR3 DNA is TGTGCCACCAGCAGAGACAGGGCACCAAGAGAGTTCGCGGGGGGATCCTACAATGAGCAGTTCTTC. Translating gives CATSRDRAPREFAGGSYNEQFF.

The chain employs TRBV7-9 and TRBJ2-2, with 11 nucleotides matching TRBD2. Trimming cost V 5 bases and J 5 bases; bases outside gene matches: 7. This CDR3 region has 16 residues. CDR1 and CDR2 from the germline V gene are SEHNR and FQNEAQ (reference sequence). The CDR3 DNA reads as TGTGCCAGCAGCCCCGCTAGCGGGGGGATTACCGGGGAGCTGTTTTTT. Amino acids: CASSPASGGITGELFF.

The chain carries TRBV2 and TRBJ1-2, with D perhaps TRBD1 (6 bases). V lost 2 bases, J lost 8 bases, and 18 bases lay in between. Germline-derived CDR1 and CDR2 are SNHLY and FYNNEI. The CDR3 loop spans 15 amino acids. Written as DNA, the CDR3 is TGTGCCAGCAGTGAATCGACCAGGGGACACTCGGGCTACACCTTC. Translating it yields CASSESTRGHSGYTF.

V and J are TRBV11-3 and TRBJ2-3; 8 nucleotides line up with TRBD2. CDR1 SGHNT and CDR2 YENEEA come from the germline V gene. J lost 4 bases, V lost 1 base, and 7 bases had no gene match. The CDR3 covers 16 residues. CDR3 DNA: TGTGCCAGCAGCTTAGGGAGGCGGGAGGTGGCAGATACGCAGTATTTT. Its protein is CASSLGRREVADTQYF.

For the CDR3, the DNA is TGTGCCAGCAGCTTACGGACAGACAACTATGGCTACACCTTC. Encoded protein: CASSLRTDNYGYTF. This chain connects TRBV7-2 to TRBJ1-2; perhaps TRBD1 as D (6 bases). The CDR3 runs to 14 residues. CDR1 and CDR2 from the germline V gene are SGHTA and FQGNSA. Trimming took off 2 bases at V and 2 bases at J, with 9 bases between the two ends.

The genes are TRBV5-5 and TRBJ1-1; D may be TRBD1 (5 bases). CDR3 length: 14 residues. Germline V lookup: CDR1 SGHKS, CDR2 YYEKEE (reference sequence). V shed 1 base and J shed 6 bases, with 13 bases lying between them. CDR3 sequence reads: CASSLLVQGPEAFF. CDR3 nucleotide sequence: TGTGCCAGCAGCTTGCTTGTGCAGGGCCCTGAAGCTTTCTTT. The full variable domain, rest sourced from reference TRBV5-5 and TRBJ1-1, is DAGVTQSPTHLIKTRGQQVTLRCSPISGHKSVSWYQQVLGQGPQFIFQYYEKEERGRGNFPDRFSARQFPNYSSELNVNALLLGDSALYLCASSLLVQGPEAFFGQGTRLTVV.

This chain connects TRBV19 to TRBJ1-1, with D unresolved. Germline-derived CDR1 and CDR2 are LNHDA and SQIVND (reference sequence). V gave up 4 bases and J gave up 7 bases, with 13 bases separating them. The CDR3 runs to 13 residues. CDR3 loop: CASSNTVVSEAFF. For the CDR3, the DNA is TGTGCCAGTAGTAATACAGTGGTCAGTGAAGCTTTCTTT.

The chain is built from TRBV5-1 and TRBJ2-7; TRBD1 agrees at 8 bases. V lost 4 bases and J lost 7; bases outside the gene matches: 4. Germline assignment: CDR1 SGHRS and CDR2 YFSETQ. The CDR3 spans 12 residues. CDR3 nucleotides: TGCGCCAGCAGCCCCGGACAGGGAGAGCAGTACTTC. Its translation: CASSPGQGEQYF.

This sequence joins TRBV2 and TRBJ2-1; 9 bases are a match to TRBD2. V shed 7 bases and J 1 base; nucleotides not matched to a gene: 17. Germline CDR1 SNHLY, CDR2 FYNNEI. The CDR3 spans 19 residues. The CDR3 loop is CASIEGSGGFGPSYNEQFF. DNA for the CDR3: TGTGCCAGCATAGAAGGTAGCGGGGGCTTTGGACCGTCCTACAATGAGCAGTTCTTC. The full variable domain, its missing parts supplied by reference TRBV2 and TRBJ2-1, is EPEVTQTPSHQVTQMGQEVILRCVPISNHLYFYWYRQILGQKVEFLVSFYNNEISEKSEIFDDQFSVERPDGSNFTLKIRSTKLEDSAMYFCASIEGSGGFGPSYNEQFFGPGTRLTVL.

The rearrangement uses TRBV27 and TRBJ2-1; tentatively, D is TRBD2 (7 bases). V lost 6 bases and J 4 bases, leaving 25 bases between the germline ends. The CDR3 covers 18 residues. CDR1 and CDR2 from the germline V gene are MNHEY and SMNVEV (reference sequence). The CDR3 DNA sequence: TGTGCCAGCAGCTTGAGGGGAGGGGGTCCTAATAATTACAATGAGCAGTTCTTC. It encodes CASSLRGGGPNNYNEQFF.

The CDR3 here is CASSLLNEQFF. The CDR3 DNA reads TGTGCCAGCAGCTTACTCAATGAGCAGTTCTTC. The chain joins TRBV13 to TRBJ2-1; D gene ambiguous. Germline V lookup: CDR1 PRHDT, CDR2 FYEKMQ (reference sequence). This CDR3 has 11 amino acids. The ends were cut back, 2 bases at V and 6 bases at J, with 2 bases in the middle. Based on the CDR3 plus reference TRBV13 and TRBJ2-1, the full variable domain is AAGVIQSPRHLIKEKRETATLKCYPIPRHDTVYWYQQGPGQDPQFLISFYEKMQSDKGSIPDRFSAQQFSDYHSELNMSSLELGDSALYFCASSLLNEQFFGPGTRLTVL.

The gene calls are TRBV30 and TRBJ1-1; 12 nucleotides match TRBD1. V lost 3 bases to trimming and J lost 5 bases; unmatched junction nucleotides: 7. CDR3 length: 15 amino acids. Germline loops: CDR1 GTSNPN, CDR2 SVGIG (reference sequence). The CDR3 region is CAWRRDRGRKTEAFF. Written as DNA, the CDR3 is TGTGCCTGGAGGAGGGACAGGGGGCGAAAAACTGAAGCTTTCTTT.

This rearrangement joins TRBV25-1 to TRBJ1-2; D unresolved. Germline V lookup: CDR1 MGHDK, CDR2 SYGVNS. V was shortened by 3 bases and J by 4 bases, with 12 bases between the two germline ends. The CDR3 consists of 14 residues. The chain's CDR3 is CASSDGQSFYGYTF. The CDR3 bases are TGTGCCAGCAGTGATGGGCAGTCATTCTATGGCTACACCTTC.